These T cell receptor beta chains were read from a single sample in a study of cytomegalovirus exposure and HLA in healthy donors. Only in-frame clones appear in the TCRdb table, and some are missing; sequencing was by immunoSEQ multiplex PCR. The table lists fewer than 150,000 clones, around 80% of them singletons. The sequenced sample consisted of PBMCs. The source of these receptors is a man aged 50-60 years in good health and CMV-seronegative. Both conserved end residues are trimmed from each CDR3. D genes are given only for firm matches.

v_gene,j_gene,d_gene,CDR3aa
TRBV6-1,TRBJ1-3,NA,ASSVFKLAGRGNTIY
TRBV27,TRBJ1-2,NA,ASSPTQEALHYGYT
TRBV27,TRBJ2-6,NA,ASSLRGGTGAGANVLT
TRBV5-4,TRBJ2-7,NA,ASSGGQRYEQY
TRBV10-3,TRBJ1-1,NA,AISPAVSEAF
TRBV5-8,TRBJ2-1,NA,ASSKQGRAWNEQF
TRBV19,TRBJ2-1,TRBD2,ASSPDREGEYEQF
TRBV4-1,TRBJ2-5,TRBD2,ASSQTITPGRGVRKTQY
TRBV27,TRBJ1-4,TRBD1,ASSFRGRGEKLF
TRBV14,TRBJ1-2,TRBD1,ASSQGANYGYT
TRBV5-5,TRBJ1-1,NA,ASSQGVGTEAF
TRBV19,TRBJ2-7,TRBD1,ASSIRDRGLEQY
TRBV7-3,TRBJ2-5,TRBD2,ASSISGGFGETQY
TRBV6-6,TRBJ2-7,NA,ASSRQAGGPGEQY
TRBV18,NA,TRBD1,ASSPGQGVAYEQY
TRBV30,TRBJ1-4,NA,AWTASLGANEKLF
TRBV2,TRBJ2-7,NA,ASSVGVTYEQY
TRBV7-2,TRBJ2-7,NA,ASSFSAYEQY
TRBV6-5,TRBJ2-3,NA,ASSYRSQGIGDTQY
TRBV29-1,TRBJ2-3,TRBD2,SVVPPGFGGAYTQY
TRBV5-4,TRBJ2-1,TRBD2,ASSFRRGGNDEQF
TRBV9,TRBJ1-6,NA,ASRRGGFNSPLH
TRBV6-5,TRBJ2-5,NA,ASSYVLGETQY
TRBV11-3,TRBJ2-3,TRBD2,ASSLGLAGVAADTQY
TRBV6-4,TRBJ2-7,NA,ASTTAGGEQY
TRBV5-4,TRBJ1-1,NA,ASSSQGSYTEAF
TRBV4-1,TRBJ1-2,TRBD1,ASSQDWGQDVNYGYT
TRBV5-1,TRBJ1-4,NA,ASSLGQDYEKLF
TRBV6-4,TRBJ1-2,NA,ASSRDSGYGYT
TRBV6-4,TRBJ1-1,TRBD1,ASSPGTGRTEAF
TRBV4-3,TRBJ1-2,TRBD1,ASTWYGTGYGYT
TRBV6-6,TRBJ2-7,NA,ASAQATVHEQY
TRBV7-9,TRBJ1-1,NA,ASSLVSGEEAF
TRBV7-9,TRBJ1-6,TRBD1,ASSPGTDNSPLH
TRBV10-3,TRBJ2-2,TRBD2,AIRTSADTGELF
TRBV7-2,TRBJ2-3,NA,ASSLRTSTDTQY